These T cell receptor beta chains were read from a single sample in a study of T cell clones after liver transplantation. The data were produced by immunoSEQ multiplex PCR, yet TCRdb's version contains in-frame clones alone and is incomplete. The table lists roughly 67,000 clones, around 92% of them singletons. This sample comprised CD4+ T cells from blood, obtained less than 28 months after liver transplant. Source of these receptors: a human patient who received a liver transplant. A subset of T cells may come from the graft donor. The conserved cysteine and the conserved F or W are not part of the CDR3 here.

j_call,v_call,cdr3_aa
TRBJ1-5,TRBV19,ASSGRANNQPQH
TRBJ1-5,TRBV9,ASSATGTGFPGRNQPQH
TRBJ2-1,TRBV6-6,ASIPGGTGHNEQF
TRBJ1-3,TRBV21-1,ASLQQGFGNTIY
TRBJ2-1,TRBV5-1,ASSPARTSGSYNEQF
TRBJ2-1,TRBV5-1,ASSSQGGEQF
TRBJ1-1,TRBV19,ASNPRGGETEAF
TRBJ2-5,TRBV7-7,ASSSGQGPQETQY
TRBJ2-5,TRBV15,ATSTRMEGERFH
TRBJ1-1,TRBV18,ASSPDRTRTEAF
TRBJ1-1,TRBV28,ASRSWGQGATEAF
TRBJ2-1,TRBV6-6,ASSTTSGRANEQF
TRBJ2-5,TRBV28,ASSPGGSGETQY
TRBJ1-4,TRBV5-1,ASSLGATGGELF
TRBJ2-3,TRBV6-5,ASSLGRTSTDTQY
TRBJ1-2,TRBV11-2,ASSWLGPGFYGYT
TRBJ2-7,TRBV4-2,ASSPALAGGYEQY
TRBJ1-2,TRBV28,ASSDVGLGYGYT
TRBJ2-2,TRBV19,ASSSRVDGELF
TRBJ1-5,TRBV19,ASSIQGARSNQPQH
TRBJ2-2,TRBV7-2,ASSHRRAGALNTGELF
TRBJ1-1,TRBV16,ASSQMGTGDTEAF
TRBJ1-4,TRBV6-1,ASGDRVSEKLF
TRBJ2-5,TRBV5-1,ASSLVGQFQETQY
TRBJ1-2,TRBV30,AWSGRTGGAAGHGYT
TRBJ2-1,TRBV5-4,ASSPLGLDENNEQF
TRBJ2-5,TRBV2,ASSEGGTGRETQY
TRBJ1-5,TRBV7-2,ASSPRAISNQPQH
TRBJ2-3,TRBV5-4,ASSLGQGVADTQY
TRBJ1-5,TRBV28,ASSLPQGQGNQPQH
TRBJ1-1,TRBV5-1,ASSITNTEAF
TRBJ2-1,TRBV5-5,ASSLRLAGVGNEQF
TRBJ2-7,TRBV27,ASSLVRQGGSYEQY
TRBJ1-2,TRBV28,ASARNQGYNYGYT
TRBJ2-7,TRBV7-2,ASSLTSGRSNYEQY
TRBJ1-5,TRBV14,ASSQEGFGNQPQH
TRBJ2-3,TRBV12-5,ASGSSGTTDTQY
TRBJ1-5,TRBV4-1,ASSQAQGTQPQH
TRBJ1-1,TRBV9,ASSVTPTVNTEAF
TRBJ2-7,TRBV19,ASSMSLGDYEQY
TRBJ1-5,TRBV15,ATSRDPAQPQH
TRBJ1-2,TRBV6-5,ASSNGGYGYT
TRBJ2-4,TRBV4-2,ASSLDLAKNIQY
TRBJ2-3,TRBV29-1,SGRGDRAGRADTQY
TRBJ2-2,TRBV6-5,ASSGRMNTGELF
TRBJ1-1,TRBV7-6,ARTGDNTEAF
TRBJ2-3,TRBV5-4,ASSLGRDWTDTQY
TRBJ2-5,TRBV28,ASSPKAPGTWWTQY
TRBJ1-2,TRBV2,ASSQGGVPGYT
TRBJ1-2,TRBV2,ASSAGQGALYGYT
TRBJ2-6,TRBV29-1,STWSGANVLT
TRBJ1-1,TRBV10-1,ASAPGGNTEAF
TRBJ2-7,TRBV28,ASTTGQGAREQY
TRBJ1-1,TRBV2,ASRLGTVTISEAF
TRBJ2-7,TRBV18,ASSSDYPTYEQY
TRBJ2-3,TRBV5-1,ASSLPGLAGLSTDTQY
TRBJ1-5,TRBV28,ASSLTYSNQPQH
TRBJ2-1,TRBV9,ASSVLDSSYNEQF
TRBJ2-2,TRBV5-1,ASSLAGGPANTGELF
TRBJ1-1,TRBV11-2,ASSLDWGGTEAF